The T cell receptor (beta chain) described here comes from a study of identical twins (dated by TCRdb to about 2016). Turning to the overall study: TCR alpha and beta repertoires from monozygotic twins, unrelated adults of various ages and cord blood were deep-sequenced to test whether fetal clonotypes persist. To rule out contamination, replicate twin experiments were performed at different times with different library preparation protocols. The paper's findings and limits, for the study overall: Out-of-frame TCR alpha sharing in monozygotic twins was systematically underestimated by recombination models, whereas sharing between unrelated individuals was in agreement with the recombination models. Because the same donors could not be followed over many years, the conclusions depended on cross-sectional statistical analysis. Zero-insertion analyses could be partly confounded by invariant T cells such as MAIT and iNKT, though diverse VJ usage argued against such confounding for most clonotypes. Abundant cord blood beta clonotypes carried fewer insertions; young adult naive repertoires showed a weaker similar trend, while memory repertoires showed none. Compared with coincidental sharing between unrelated individuals, out-of-frame TCR alpha sequences shared between twins showed an excess of sequences with low generation probability. In beta out-of-frame sequences, excess twin sharing was weaker, because having fewer shared sequences lowered the signal-to-noise ratio.

Every donor was a healthy Caucasian. The twin cohort comprised three pairs of female monozygotic twins, all aged about 18 to 29 years. CD4+ and CD8+ T cell populations were isolated with positive isolation kits from Invitrogen. Including cysteine and phenylalanine, the CDR3 has 18 amino acids. The kept DNA is CDR3 alone, 54 bases in frame from the first base. V loses 0 bases, J loses 5 bases, and the germline ends lie 22 bases apart. The germline V gene sets CDR1 to MNHEY and CDR2 to SVGAGI. This clonotype was observed a handful of times. Its antigen target is currently unknown. No quality values exist for individual bases; no much larger clone is one base distant. The method was 5' RACE. Data came from an Illumina HiSeq 2000. A universal primer binding site was added through template switching, and the final cDNA carried a unique molecular identifier so that TCR cDNA molecules could be counted accurately. Specific primers in the conserved constant-segment region were used to synthesize first-strand cDNA for TCR alpha and beta chains. To control for contamination, each cDNA library was double barcoded with a SMART-Mk sample barcode plus Illumina barcodes. TruSeq adapter sequences along with Illumina sample barcodes were introduced in two successive PCR steps. TCR alpha and beta cDNA libraries were sequenced on the Illumina HiSeq platform with custom primers. The published analysis was carried out like this. Unique molecular identifiers were extracted from raw reads with MiGEC, and CDR3 positions were determined with MiXCR. For each individual, recombination models were inferred using an EM algorithm with the repgenHMM and IGoR tools. The tcR package in R was used for shared clonotype analysis, with sharing normalized by the product of cloneset sizes. To study raw recombination without the effects of thymic and clonal selection, out-of-frame nonproductive sequences were analyzed. The raw public data were reprocessed by TCRdb itself: fastp quality trimming at Q25, MiXCR clonotype calling, in-frame beta chains only. A single entry per CDR3 protein holds the most common genes and DNA from its merged rows. TCRdb's processing, not the authors' own work, is the source of the V and J calls. This sample holds about 200,000 distinct CDR3 sequences; approximately 5.9% were observed only once. The ten largest clones represent 13% to 15% of the sample.

Separately, the same data were catalogued under a study of T cells expressing NK-cell markers. That second publication adds: Eight or nine donors provided sorted CD3+CD56+NKG2C+, CD3+CD56+NKG2C- and CD3+CD56-NKG2C+ T-cell subsets, whose TCR beta-chain repertoires were profiled. Among the eight sequenced donors, only one was HCMV-seronegative, while the other seven were HCMV-seropositive. To restrict sorting to alphabetaTCR-expressing T cells, an anti-gammadeltaTCR antibody was added in several experiments. In six or seven donors, the dominant CD3+CD56+NKG2C+ clonotypes ranked among the top 10 CD8+ clonotypes, making up roughly 1.0-8% of CD8+ T cells. Those dominant clonotypes were again the most abundant among CD3+CD56-NKG2C+ cells in a handful of donors, at roughly 25-60.1%. It remained unclear whether the expanded NKG2C-expressing T cell clones were specific for HCMV antigens. Randomly selected healthy volunteers, three men and five women, were used as the eight sequenced donors. To determine HCMV serostatus, a commercial ELISA kit was used to detect HCMV-specific IgG in serum. MIGEC was used to demultiplex reads and group reads by UMI, and MiTCR was used to assemble and quantify clonotypes. To exclude erroneous sequences, only TCR cDNA sequences supported by at least two reads were retained. The tcR package was used for downstream repertoire analysis, and clonotypes were matched across fractions by CDR3 nucleotide sequence plus V segment. Antigen specificity was annotated against VDJdb with VDJmatch, allowing one amino acid substitution in CDR3.

The chain uses TRBV6-5 and TRBJ2-5, with the D gene uncertain. The sequenced sample consisted of CD8+ T cells sorted from blood. The sequence derives from a young woman in good health. For the CDR3, the sequence is CASSYSGVPRSATETQYF. The DNA is TGTGCCAGCAGTTACTCAGGCGTCCCTCGCTCAGCTACGGAGACCCAGTACTTC.